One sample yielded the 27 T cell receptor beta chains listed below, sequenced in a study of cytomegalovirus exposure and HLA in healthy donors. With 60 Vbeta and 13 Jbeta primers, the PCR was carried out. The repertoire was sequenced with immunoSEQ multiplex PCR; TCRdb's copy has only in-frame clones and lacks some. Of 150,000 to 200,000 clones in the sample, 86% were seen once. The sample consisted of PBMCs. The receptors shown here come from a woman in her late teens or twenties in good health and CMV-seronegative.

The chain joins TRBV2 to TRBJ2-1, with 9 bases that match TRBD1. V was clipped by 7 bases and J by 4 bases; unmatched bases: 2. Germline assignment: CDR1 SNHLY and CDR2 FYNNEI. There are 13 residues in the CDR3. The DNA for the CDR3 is TGTGCCAGCACCGGACAGGGGTACAATGAGCAGTTCTTC. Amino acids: CASTGQGYNEQFF.

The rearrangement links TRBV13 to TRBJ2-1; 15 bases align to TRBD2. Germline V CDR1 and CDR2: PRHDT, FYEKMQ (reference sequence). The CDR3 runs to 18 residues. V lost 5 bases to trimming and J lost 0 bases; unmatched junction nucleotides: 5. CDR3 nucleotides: TGTGCCAGCAGCCTCTGGACTAGCGGGAGGGCCTCCTACAATGAGCAGTTCTTC. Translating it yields CASSLWTSGRASYNEQFF.

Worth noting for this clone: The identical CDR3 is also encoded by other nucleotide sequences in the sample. CDR3 sequence: CASRVGSYGYTF. The CDR3 DNA follows: TGTGCCAGCCGGGTGGGTAGCTATGGCTACACCTTC. The rearrangement joins TRBV28 to TRBJ1-2, with no clear D. Per the germline V gene, CDR1 is MDHEN and CDR2 is SYDVKM. This CDR3 is 12 amino acids long. V lost 8 bases and J lost 4, with 11 bases in between.

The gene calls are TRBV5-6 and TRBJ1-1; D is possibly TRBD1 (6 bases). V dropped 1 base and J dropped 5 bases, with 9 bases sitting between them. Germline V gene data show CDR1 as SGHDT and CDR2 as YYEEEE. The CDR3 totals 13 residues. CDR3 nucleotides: TGTGCCAGCAGCTTGATAAGGGGGACTGAAGCTTTCTTT. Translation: CASSLIRGTEAFF.

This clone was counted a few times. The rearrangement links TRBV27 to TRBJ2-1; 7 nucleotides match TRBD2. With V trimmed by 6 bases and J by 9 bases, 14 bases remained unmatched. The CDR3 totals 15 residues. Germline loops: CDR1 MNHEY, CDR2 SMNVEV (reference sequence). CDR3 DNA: TGTGCCAGCAGCCGCGACCCTGGACTAGTAGTTGAGCAGTTCTTC. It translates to CASSRDPGLVVEQFF.

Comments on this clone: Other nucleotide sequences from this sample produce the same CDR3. Here the CDR3 DNA reads TGTGCCAGCAGTTACGGCCAGGGCACTGAAGCTTTCTTT. Residues: CASSYGQGTEAFF. V gene TRBV6-6 combines with J gene TRBJ1-1, with D possibly matching TRBD1 (5 bases). The CDR3 has 13 residues. Germline-derived CDR1 and CDR2 are MNHNY and SVGAGI (reference sequence). The ends were cut back, 2 bases at V and 4 bases at J, with 8 bases in the middle.

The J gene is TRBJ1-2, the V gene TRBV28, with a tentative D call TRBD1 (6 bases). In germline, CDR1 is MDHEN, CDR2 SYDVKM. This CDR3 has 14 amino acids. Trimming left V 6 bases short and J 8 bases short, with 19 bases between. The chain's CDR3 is CASRMDRGPGGYTF. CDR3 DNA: TGTGCCAGCAGGATGGACAGAGGGCCTGGGGGCTACACCTTC.

The CDR3 loop is CASRRGTGAERGYTF. The CDR3 DNA follows: TGCGCCAGCAGACGGGGGACAGGGGCGGAGAGGGGCTACACCTTC. The gene calls are TRBV4-1 and TRBJ1-2; 10 bases fit TRBD1. CDR3 length equals 15 residues. The germline V gene has CDR1 MGHRA and CDR2 YSYEKL. V dropped 6 bases and J dropped 8; count of bases not matched to a gene: 12.

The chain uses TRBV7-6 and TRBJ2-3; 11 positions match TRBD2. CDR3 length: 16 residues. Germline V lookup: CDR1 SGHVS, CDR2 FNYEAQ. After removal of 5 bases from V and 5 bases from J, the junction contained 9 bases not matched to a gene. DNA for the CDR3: TGTGCCAGCAGCCCTACTAGCGGGAGTATCGTAGATACGCAGTATTTT. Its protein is CASSPTSGSIVDTQYF. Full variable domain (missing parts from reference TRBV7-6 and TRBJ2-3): GAGVSQSPRYKVTKRGQDVALRCDPISGHVSLYWYRQALGQGPEFLTYFNYEAQQDKSGLPNDRFSAERPEGSISTLTIQRTEQRDSAMYRCASSPTSGSIVDTQYFGPGTRLTVL.

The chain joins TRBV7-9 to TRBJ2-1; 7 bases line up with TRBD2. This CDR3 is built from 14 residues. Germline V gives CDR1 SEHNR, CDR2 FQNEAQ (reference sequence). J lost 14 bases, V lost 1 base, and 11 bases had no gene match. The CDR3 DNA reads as TGTGCCAGCAGCTTAGTCTCCCGGGCGGGGGAAGAGTTCTTC. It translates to CASSLVSRAGEEFF. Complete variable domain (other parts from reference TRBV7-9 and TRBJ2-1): DTGVSQNPRHKITKRGQNVTFRCDPISEHNRLYWYRQTLGQGPEFLTYFQNEAQLEKSRLLSDRFSAERPKGSFSTLEIQRTEQGDSAMYLCASSLVSRAGEEFFGPGTRLTVL.

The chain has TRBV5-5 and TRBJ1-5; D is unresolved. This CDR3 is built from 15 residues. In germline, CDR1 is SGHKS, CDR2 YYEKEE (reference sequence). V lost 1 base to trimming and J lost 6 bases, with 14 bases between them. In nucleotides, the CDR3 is TGTGCCAGCAGCTTGCAGGCTGGGGAGGGTCAGCCCCAGCATTTT. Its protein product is CASSLQAGEGQPQHF.

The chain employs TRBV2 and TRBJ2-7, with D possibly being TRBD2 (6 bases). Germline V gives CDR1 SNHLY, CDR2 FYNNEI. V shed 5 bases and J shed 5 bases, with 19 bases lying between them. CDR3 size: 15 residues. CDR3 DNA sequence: TGTGCCAGCAGTTCTCGCCCGCCTCCGGGGGACGAGCAGTACTTC. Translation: CASSSRPPPGDEQYF.

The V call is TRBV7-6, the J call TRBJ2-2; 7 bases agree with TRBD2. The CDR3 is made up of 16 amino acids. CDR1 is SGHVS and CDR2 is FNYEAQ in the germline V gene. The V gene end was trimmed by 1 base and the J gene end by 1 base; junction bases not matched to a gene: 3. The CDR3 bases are TGTGCCAGCAGCTTAGGCCTAGCGGAGAACACCGGGGAGCTGTTTTTT. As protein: CASSLGLAENTGELFF.

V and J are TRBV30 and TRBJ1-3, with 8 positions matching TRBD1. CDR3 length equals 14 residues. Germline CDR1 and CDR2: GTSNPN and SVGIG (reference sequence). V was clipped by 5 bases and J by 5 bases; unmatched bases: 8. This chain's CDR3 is CAWDLGQGRNTIYF. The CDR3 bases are TGTGCCTGGGACCTCGGACAGGGAAGAAACACCATATATTTT.

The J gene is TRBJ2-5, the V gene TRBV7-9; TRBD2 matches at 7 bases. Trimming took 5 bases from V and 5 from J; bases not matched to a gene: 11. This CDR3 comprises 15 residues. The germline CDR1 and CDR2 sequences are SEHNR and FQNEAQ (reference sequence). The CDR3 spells CASSTMGGVGETQYF. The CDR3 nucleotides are TGTGCCAGCAGCACCATGGGAGGGGTAGGGGAGACCCAGTACTTC.

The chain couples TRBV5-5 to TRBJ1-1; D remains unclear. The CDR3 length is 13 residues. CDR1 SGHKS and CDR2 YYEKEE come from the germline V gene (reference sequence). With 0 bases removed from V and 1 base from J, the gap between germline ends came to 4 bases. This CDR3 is CASSLGGNTEAFF. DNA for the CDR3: TGTGCCAGCAGCTTGGGAGGGAACACTGAAGCTTTCTTT.

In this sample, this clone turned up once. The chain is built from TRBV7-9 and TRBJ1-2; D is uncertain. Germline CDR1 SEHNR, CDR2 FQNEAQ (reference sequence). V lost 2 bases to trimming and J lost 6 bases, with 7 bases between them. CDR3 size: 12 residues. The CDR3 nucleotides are TGTGCCAGCAGCTTAATCCAGGATGGCTACACCTTC. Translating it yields CASSLIQDGYTF.

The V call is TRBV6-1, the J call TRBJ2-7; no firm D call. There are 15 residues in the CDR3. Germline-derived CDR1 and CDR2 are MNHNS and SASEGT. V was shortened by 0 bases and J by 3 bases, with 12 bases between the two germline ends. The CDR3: CASSEAVGDHYEQYF. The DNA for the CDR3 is TGTGCCAGCAGTGAAGCCGTCGGTGATCACTACGAGCAGTACTTC.

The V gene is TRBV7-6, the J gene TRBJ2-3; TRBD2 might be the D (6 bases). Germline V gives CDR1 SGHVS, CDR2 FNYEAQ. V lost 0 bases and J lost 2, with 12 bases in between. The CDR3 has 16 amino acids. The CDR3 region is CASSLAGSGTTDTQYF. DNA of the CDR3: TGTGCCAGCAGCTTAGCGGGTAGCGGAACCACAGATACGCAGTATTTT.

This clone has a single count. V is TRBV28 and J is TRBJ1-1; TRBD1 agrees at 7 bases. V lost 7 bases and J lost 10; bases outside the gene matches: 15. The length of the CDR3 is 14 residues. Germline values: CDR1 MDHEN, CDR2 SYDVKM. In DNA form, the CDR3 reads TGTGCCAGCAACAGGGACAGCGGGTTGGAAACAGCTTTCTTT. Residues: CASNRDSGLETAFF. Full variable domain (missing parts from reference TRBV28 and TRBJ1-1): DVKVTQSSRYLVKRTGEKVFLECVQDMDHENMFWYRQDPGLGLRLIYFSYDVKMKEKGDIPEGYSVSREKKERFSLILESASTNQTSMYLCASNRDSGLETAFFGQGTRLTVV.

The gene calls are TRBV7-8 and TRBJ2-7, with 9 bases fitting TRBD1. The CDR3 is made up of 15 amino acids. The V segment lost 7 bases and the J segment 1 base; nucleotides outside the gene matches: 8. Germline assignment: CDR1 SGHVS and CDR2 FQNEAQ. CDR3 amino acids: CASNRGPTFSYEQYF. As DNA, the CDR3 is TGTGCCAGCAACAGGGGGCCTACTTTTTCCTACGAGCAGTACTTC.

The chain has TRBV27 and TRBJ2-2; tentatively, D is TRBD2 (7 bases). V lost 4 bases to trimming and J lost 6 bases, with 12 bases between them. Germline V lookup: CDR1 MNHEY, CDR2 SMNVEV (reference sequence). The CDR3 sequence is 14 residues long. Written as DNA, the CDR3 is TGTGCCAGCAGTTCACTAGGGGGGGCCGGGGAGCTGTTTTTT. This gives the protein CASSSLGGAGELFF.

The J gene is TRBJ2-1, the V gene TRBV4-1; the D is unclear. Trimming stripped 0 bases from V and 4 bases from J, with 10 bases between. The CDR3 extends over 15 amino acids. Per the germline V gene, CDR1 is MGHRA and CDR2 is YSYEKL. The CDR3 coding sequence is TGCGCCAGCAGCCAAGATCGAGAAGCTTACAATGAGCAGTTCTTC. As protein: CASSQDREAYNEQFF.

Written as DNA, the CDR3 is TGTGCCAGCAGCTTCGGAAAGGGACAGGGTTGGGAGCTGTTTTTT. The encoded protein is CASSFGKGQGWELFF. V is TRBV7-9 and J is TRBJ2-2; TRBD1 matches at 9 bases. The CDR3 length is 15 residues. Germline CDR1 and CDR2: SEHNR and FQNEAQ (reference sequence). J gave up 9 bases and V 3 bases, and 8 bases lay outside the gene matches.

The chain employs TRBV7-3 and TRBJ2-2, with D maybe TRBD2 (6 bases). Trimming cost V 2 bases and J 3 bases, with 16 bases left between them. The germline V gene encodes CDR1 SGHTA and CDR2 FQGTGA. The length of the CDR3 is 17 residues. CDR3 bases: TGTGCCAGCAGCTTATTCCTCGGGACTGCTCACACCGGGGAGCTGTTTTTT. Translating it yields CASSLFLGTAHTGELFF.

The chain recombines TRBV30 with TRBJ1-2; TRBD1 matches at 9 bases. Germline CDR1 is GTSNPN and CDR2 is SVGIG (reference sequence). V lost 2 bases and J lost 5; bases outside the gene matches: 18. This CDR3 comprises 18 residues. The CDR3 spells CAWSQPISKQGARYGYTF. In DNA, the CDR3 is TGTGCCTGGAGTCAACCGATTTCCAAACAGGGGGCTAGGTATGGCTACACCTTC.

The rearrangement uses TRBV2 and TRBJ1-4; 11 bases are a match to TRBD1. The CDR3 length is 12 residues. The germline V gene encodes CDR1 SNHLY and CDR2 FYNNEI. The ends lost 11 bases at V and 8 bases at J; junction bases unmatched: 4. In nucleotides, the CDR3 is TGTGCCGGACAGGGGGCGGGCGAAAAACTGTTTTTT. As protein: CAGQGAGEKLFF.